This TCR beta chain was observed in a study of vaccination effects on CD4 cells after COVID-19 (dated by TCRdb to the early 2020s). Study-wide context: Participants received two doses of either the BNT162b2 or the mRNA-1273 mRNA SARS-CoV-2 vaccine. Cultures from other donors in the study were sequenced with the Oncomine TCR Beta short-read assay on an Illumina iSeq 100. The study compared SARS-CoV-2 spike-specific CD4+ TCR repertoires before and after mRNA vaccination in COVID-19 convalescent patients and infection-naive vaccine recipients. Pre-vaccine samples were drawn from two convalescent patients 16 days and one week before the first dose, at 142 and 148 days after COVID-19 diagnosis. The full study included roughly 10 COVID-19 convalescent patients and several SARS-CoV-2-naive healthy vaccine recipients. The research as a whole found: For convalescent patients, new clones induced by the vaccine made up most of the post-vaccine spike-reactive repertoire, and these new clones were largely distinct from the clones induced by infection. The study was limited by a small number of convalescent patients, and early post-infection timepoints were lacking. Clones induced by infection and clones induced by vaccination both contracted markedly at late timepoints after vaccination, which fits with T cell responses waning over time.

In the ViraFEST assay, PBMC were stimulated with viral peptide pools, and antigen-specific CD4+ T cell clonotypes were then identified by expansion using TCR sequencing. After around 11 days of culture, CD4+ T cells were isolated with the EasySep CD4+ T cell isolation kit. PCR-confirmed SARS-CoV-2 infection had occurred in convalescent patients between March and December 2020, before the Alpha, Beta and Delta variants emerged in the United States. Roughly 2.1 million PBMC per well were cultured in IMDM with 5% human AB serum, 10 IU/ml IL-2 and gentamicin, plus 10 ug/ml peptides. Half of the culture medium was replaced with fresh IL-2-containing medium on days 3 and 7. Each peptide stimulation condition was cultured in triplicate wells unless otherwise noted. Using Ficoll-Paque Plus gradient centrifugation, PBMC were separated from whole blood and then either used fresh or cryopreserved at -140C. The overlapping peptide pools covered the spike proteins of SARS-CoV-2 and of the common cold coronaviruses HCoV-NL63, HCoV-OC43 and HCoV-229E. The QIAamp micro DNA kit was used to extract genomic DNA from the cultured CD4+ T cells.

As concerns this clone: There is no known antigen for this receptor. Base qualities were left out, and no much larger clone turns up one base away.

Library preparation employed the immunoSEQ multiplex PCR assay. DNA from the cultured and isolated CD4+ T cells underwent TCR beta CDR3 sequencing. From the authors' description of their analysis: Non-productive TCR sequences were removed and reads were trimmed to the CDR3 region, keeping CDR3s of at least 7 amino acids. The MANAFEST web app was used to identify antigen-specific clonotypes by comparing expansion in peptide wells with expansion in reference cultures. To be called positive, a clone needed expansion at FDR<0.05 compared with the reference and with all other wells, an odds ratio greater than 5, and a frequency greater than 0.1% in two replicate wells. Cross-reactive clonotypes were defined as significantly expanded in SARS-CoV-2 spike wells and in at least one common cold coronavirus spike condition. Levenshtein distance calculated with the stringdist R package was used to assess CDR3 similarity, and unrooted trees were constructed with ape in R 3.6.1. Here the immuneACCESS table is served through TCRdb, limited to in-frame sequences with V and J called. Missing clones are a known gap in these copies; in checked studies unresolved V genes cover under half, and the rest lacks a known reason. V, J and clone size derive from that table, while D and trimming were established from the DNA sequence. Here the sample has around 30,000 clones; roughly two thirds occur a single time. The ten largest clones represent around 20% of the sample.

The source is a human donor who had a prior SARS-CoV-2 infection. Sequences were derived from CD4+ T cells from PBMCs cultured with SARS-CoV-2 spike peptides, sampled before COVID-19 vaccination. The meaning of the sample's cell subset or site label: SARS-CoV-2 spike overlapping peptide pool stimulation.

The DNA sequence is as follows: TGCGCCAGCAGCAAGAGGGGACTGAGCTACGAGCAGTACTTC. Its protein is CASSKRGLSYEQYF. The sequence joins TRBV5-1 to TRBJ2-7; D gene: possibly TRBD2, on 6 matching bases. The germline V gene specifies SGHRS as CDR1 and YFSETQ as CDR2. Trimming takes 4 bases from V and 3 bases from J, and the germline ends sit 14 bases apart. Spanning cysteine to phenylalanine, the CDR3 consists of 14 amino acids. The retained sequence is limited to the CDR3, 42 bases, with the frame set at the first base.